The sequence of this T cell receptor beta chain was determined in a study of CD4 and CD8 cells across lung adenocarcinoma regions. Donors had localized lung adenocarcinoma, a non-small cell lung cancer. Between the trimmed V and J ends, which lost 1 base and 5 bases, there was a span of 11 bases. CDR1 is SGHDN, CDR2 FVKESK, per germline. The length of the CDR3 is 14 residues. This clonotype occurred a few times. TCRdb passed the PCR reads through MiXCR, listing each CDR3 protein once. The sample holds about 7,700 distinct CDR3 sequences, around 40% seen once. The sequence derives from a male donor with lung adenocarcinoma. The CD4 and CD8 labels of this study may be unreliable. What was sequenced was CD4+ T cells from the margin of a lung tumor. This chain links TRBV14 with TRBJ1-1; D unclear. CDR3 in amino acids: CASSQARGGTEAFF. Written as DNA, the CDR3 is TGTGCCAGCAGCCAAGCGCGGGGAGGGACTGAAGCTTTCTTT.